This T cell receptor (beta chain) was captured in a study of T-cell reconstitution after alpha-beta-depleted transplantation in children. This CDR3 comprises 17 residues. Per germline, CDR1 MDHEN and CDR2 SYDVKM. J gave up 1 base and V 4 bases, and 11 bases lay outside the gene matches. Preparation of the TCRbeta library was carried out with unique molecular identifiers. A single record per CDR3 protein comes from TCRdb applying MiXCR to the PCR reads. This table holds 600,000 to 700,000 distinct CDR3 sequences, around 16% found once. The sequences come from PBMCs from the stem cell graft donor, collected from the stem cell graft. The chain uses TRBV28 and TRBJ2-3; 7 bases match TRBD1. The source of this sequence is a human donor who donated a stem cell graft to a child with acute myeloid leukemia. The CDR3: CASSSGLGDRRTDTQYF. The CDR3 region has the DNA TGTGCCAGCAGTTCAGGATTAGGGGACAGACGCACAGATACGCAGTATTTT.